This entry is about one TCR beta chain. This sample was taken from a study of blood T cell repertoires in COVID-19. About the study: Acute-phase and convalescent COVID-19 samples originated in the United States, Italy and Spain. Sample material is recorded as cDNA or gDNA derived from T cells, B-cell-depleted T cells, or PBMCs.

The CDR3 sequence is 12 residues long. V lost 3 bases, J lost 9 bases, and 9 bases lay in between. Authors' processing steps: Using reference gene primer amplification, nucleated cell counts were estimated. Libraries were prepared by immunoSEQ multiplex PCR; TCRdb keeps only in-frame clonotypes and omits some of them. The V and J calls and clone size come from that table; D and trimming were worked out from the DNA. The table records tens of thousands of clones, 80% to 90% of them present only once. The sequenced material came from peripheral blood. This clonotype was sampled from an elderly woman with acute or convalescent COVID-19. The chain carries TRBV12-3 or TRBV12-4 and TRBJ2-1; D call uncertain. The CDR3 is CASSFYAPEQFF. The CDR3 DNA sequence: TGTGCCAGCAGTTTCTATGCACCTGAGCAGTTCTTC.